One sample yielded the 13 T cell receptor beta chains listed below, sequenced in a study of shared clonotypes between healthy human individuals (dated by TCRdb to 2019 to 2021). Libraries were constructed by the immunoSEQ multiplex PCR assay. What TCRdb holds here is the immuneACCESS table cut down to in-frame rearrangements. Part of the clones is not present; checked against another copy, under half of the missing clones reflect an unresolved V gene, and the others are unexplained. The sample includes some 2 million clones, with 90% to 95% observed a single time. The ten largest clones represent more than 0.1% of the sample. Sequences were obtained from naive CD4+ T cells sorted from blood. The sample's cell subset or site label, decoded: CD45RA+ positively selected. All receptors derive from a man between 18 and 29 years old in good health.

This clone was recorded only once. The gene calls are TRBV27 and TRBJ2-1, with TRBD2 matching 14 bases. Germline trimming cut 4 bases from V and 6 bases from J; bases unmatched to any gene: 11. This CDR3 is 18 amino acids long. From germline, CDR1 is MNHEY and CDR2 SMNVEV (reference sequence). CDR3 in DNA: TGTGCCAGCAGTTCGCAAGAGGGACTAGCGGGAGCCCCCAATGAGCAGTTCTTC. Encoded protein: CASSSQEGLAGAPNEQFF.

A remark on this clone: In the same sample, other DNA sequences code for this CDR3. The J gene is TRBJ2-3, the V gene TRBV29-1; D is undetermined. The CDR3 spans 12 residues. V lost 4 bases and J 0 bases, leaving 5 bases between the germline ends. In germline, CDR1 is SQVTM, CDR2 ANQGSEA. The CDR3 protein is CSVGPSTDTQYF. The DNA of the CDR3 is TGCAGCGTTGGTCCTAGCACAGATACGCAGTATTTT.

The chain joins TRBV27 to TRBJ2-4; D is unresolved. The V gene lost 3 bases and the J gene lost 0 bases, with 6 bases spanning the gap. The germline V gene encodes CDR1 MNHEY and CDR2 SMNVEV (reference sequence). This CDR3 has 14 residues. The chain's CDR3 is CASSFSAAKNIQYF. The CDR3 DNA reads as TGTGCCAGCAGTTTCAGTGCAGCCAAAAACATTCAGTACTTC.

This clone was picked up one time. A read error is likely, as this CDR3 ends without the conserved phenylalanine or tryptophan. The DNA is omitted, as the CDR3 cannot be located on it reliably, and the CDR3 follows TCRdb's listing. V and J are TRBV7-9 and TRBJ2-7; the table assigns TRBD1, which was not confirmed against the DNA. The CDR3 numbers 11 amino acids, ends counted. The germline V gene has CDR1 SEHNR and CDR2 FQNEAQ (reference sequence). CDR3 region: CASSSGQETML.

The V gene is TRBV5-1, the J gene TRBJ2-5; D unresolved. V dropped 4 bases and J dropped 2 bases, with 12 bases sitting between them. Germline-derived CDR1 and CDR2 are SGHRS and YFSETQ. The CDR3 is made up of 14 amino acids. CDR3 sequence: CASSIGPIQETQYF. The CDR3 DNA follows: TGCGCCAGCAGCATCGGACCGATACAAGAGACCCAGTACTTC.

This chain uses TRBV7-2 with TRBJ1-6, with TRBD1 identical over 8 bases. The CDR3 sequence is 15 residues long. Germline CDR1 is SGHTA and CDR2 is FQGNSA. V was pared by 4 bases and J by 9 bases, with 8 bases of the junction left unmatched. In DNA, the CDR3 is TGTGCCAGCAGCTCCTACAGGGGGTCCGGTTCACCCCTCCACTTT. As protein: CASSSYRGSGSPLHF.

This chain links TRBV6-5 with TRBJ1-3; D is ambiguous. This CDR3 spans 16 amino acids. Trimming pared 0 bases from V and 0 bases from J, leaving 9 bases between. The germline V gene has CDR1 MNHEY and CDR2 SVGAGI. The CDR3 DNA reads TGTGCCAGCAGTTACTCATTGAGTAGCTCTGGAAACACCATATATTTT. It encodes CASSYSLSSSGNTIYF.

V gene TRBV27 combines with J gene TRBJ1-5; D gene unclear. The germline V gene has CDR1 MNHEY and CDR2 SMNVEV (reference sequence). This CDR3 contains 17 residues. V lost 2 bases, J lost 2 bases, and 16 bases lay in between. For the CDR3, the DNA is TGTGCCAGCAGTTTACGATTGGCAGATAGCGGCAATCAGCCCCAGCATTTT. Amino acid sequence: CASSLRLADSGNQPQHF.

This sequence joins TRBV28 and TRBJ2-3; 8 bases line up with TRBD1. Germline assignment: CDR1 MDHEN and CDR2 SYDVKM. V shed 3 bases, J shed 5 bases, and the junction held 4 bases outside the gene matches. CDR3 size: 14 residues. CDR3 residues: CASSLAGGKDTQYF. The DNA of the CDR3 is TGTGCCAGCAGTTTGGCAGGGGGCAAAGATACGCAGTATTTT. Filled out from reference TRBV28 and TRBJ2-3, the complete variable domain reads DVKVTQSSRYLVKRTGEKVFLECVQDMDHENMFWYRQDPGLGLRLIYFSYDVKMKEKGDIPEGYSVSREKKERFSLILESASTNQTSMYLCASSLAGGKDTQYFGPGTRLTVL.

V is TRBV19 and J is TRBJ1-5; D is undetermined. This CDR3 is 14 amino acids long. Germline assignment: CDR1 LNHDA and CDR2 SQIVND (reference sequence). V was clipped by 4 bases and J by 2 bases, with 9 bases between them. The CDR3 coding sequence is TGTGCCAGTAGTAGTTCCTCGGGCAATCAGCCCCAGCATTTT. Amino acids: CASSSSSGNQPQHF.

The chain combines TRBV2 with TRBJ1-4, with a possible D match to TRBD1 (5 bases). Germline V gene lookup returns CDR1 SNHLY and CDR2 FYNNEI. This CDR3 is 14 amino acids long. V lost 5 bases and J 4 bases, leaving 11 bases between the germline ends. The CDR3 is CASSPGRGNEKLFF. CDR3 bases: TGTGCCAGCAGTCCGGGACGGGGTAATGAAAAACTGTTTTTT.

Of note for this clone: Different DNA sequences within this sample yield the same CDR3. The chain couples TRBV6-5 to TRBJ2-1; TRBD1 or TRBD2 may be the D gene (6 bases each). Germline V gene data show CDR1 as MNHEY and CDR2 as SVGAGI. This CDR3 comprises 15 residues. V lost 6 bases and J 1 base, leaving 13 bases between the germline ends. The CDR3 DNA sequence: TGTGCCAGCAGCCCCGGGGGCGGATCCTACAATGAGCAGTTCTTC. Translating it yields CASSPGGGSYNEQFF.

The rearrangement joins TRBV6-6 to TRBJ1-4; a weak D match, TRBD1 (6 bases). The germline V and J ends were trimmed by 7 bases and 8 bases, with 14 bases remaining between them. Germline assignment: CDR1 MNHNY and CDR2 SVGAGI (reference sequence). This CDR3 spans 13 amino acids. The CDR3 reads CASNQGMGEKLFF. The CDR3, as DNA: TGTGCCAGCAATCAGGGGATGGGAGAAAAACTGTTTTTT.